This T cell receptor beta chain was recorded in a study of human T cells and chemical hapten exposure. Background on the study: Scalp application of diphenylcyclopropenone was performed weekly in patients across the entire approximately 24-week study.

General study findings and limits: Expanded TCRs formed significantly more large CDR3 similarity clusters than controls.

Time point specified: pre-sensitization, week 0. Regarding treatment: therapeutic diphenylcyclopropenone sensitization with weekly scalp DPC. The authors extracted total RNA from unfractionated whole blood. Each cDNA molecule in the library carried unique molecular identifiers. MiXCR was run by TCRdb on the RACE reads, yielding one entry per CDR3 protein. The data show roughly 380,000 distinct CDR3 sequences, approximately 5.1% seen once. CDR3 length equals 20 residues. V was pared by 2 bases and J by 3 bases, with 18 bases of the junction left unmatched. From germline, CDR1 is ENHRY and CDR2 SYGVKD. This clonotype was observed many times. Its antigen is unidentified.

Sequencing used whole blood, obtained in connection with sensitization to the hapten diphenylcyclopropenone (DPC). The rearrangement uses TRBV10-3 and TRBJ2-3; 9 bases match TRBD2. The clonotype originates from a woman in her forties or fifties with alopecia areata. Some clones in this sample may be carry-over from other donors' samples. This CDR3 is CAISERVGSAGGRRTDTQYF. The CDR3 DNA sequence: TGTGCCATCAGTGAGAGAGTCGGGTCGGCGGGAGGGCGGCGGACAGATACGCAGTATTTT.